This T cell receptor beta chain was identified in a study of T cells in localized non-small cell lung cancer. Method: immunoSEQ multiplex PCR; TCRdb's copy keeps in-frame clones and lacks some. In the table there are 25,000 to 30,000 clones, about 87% of which are singletons. The CDR3 sequence is 14 residues long. The V gene end was trimmed by 7 bases and the J gene end by 9 bases; junction bases not matched to a gene: 12. The germline V gene encodes CDR1 ENHRY and CDR2 SYGVKD. As regards this clone: No antigen is known for it.

Findings and limits, study-wide: Peak T cell clonality was found in uninvolved adjacent lung, exceeding tumor. Adjacent lung was found to contain a median about 60 of the top 100 tumor clones. Blood T cell density predicted longer survival; adjacent-lung clonality, shorter.

This material consisted of peripheral blood, taken before any cancer treatment. This chain joins TRBV10-3 and TRBJ2-1; 7 nucleotides match TRBD2. This sequence originates from a woman aged 18-49 years with stage I lung adenocarcinoma. CDR3 in DNA: TGTGCCATCAATCCAGCGGGGACTGAGGGTGAGCAGTTCTTC. This sequence encodes CAINPAGTEGEQFF.